Sequencing of this TCR beta chain was carried out in a study of T cells expressing NK-cell markers. Across the whole study: Sorted CD3+CD56+NKG2C+, CD3+CD56+NKG2C- and CD3+CD56-NKG2C+ T-cell subsets were beta-chain profiled. Study-wide results and caveats: One observes that, in a few donors, these clonotypes were also the leading ones within the CD3+CD56-NKG2C+ fraction. Of CD8+ T cells, about 1.0-8% belonged to dominant NKG2C+ clonotypes in five or six donors.

Synthesis of TCR beta cDNA relied on 5'RACE template switching carrying UMIs. TCRdb processed the 5' RACE reads again and assigns one entry to each CDR3 protein, with no DNA. The sample has hundreds of thousands of distinct CDR3 sequences. A word on this clonotype: Its antigen is not identified.

This TCR derives from a man aged 18 to 30 in good health. Sequences were obtained from blood T cells: a sorted CD56 or NKG2C T cell subset, CD4+ or CD8+ T cells, or bulk PBMC T cells (not recorded which).

CDR3: CASSLDRINSPLHF. The chain couples TRBV18 to TRBJ1-6; lacking DNA, the TRBD1 call made by TCRdb goes unchecked. CDR1 is KGHSH and CDR2 is LQKENI in the germline V gene. The CDR3 is made up of 14 amino acids.